One sample yielded the 27 T cell receptor beta chains listed below, sequenced in a study of response to subunit inactivated influenza vaccine. TCRdb re-called the RT-PCR reads through MiXCR, storing one row per CDR3 protein. The sample lists roughly 650,000 distinct CDR3 sequences; 15% to 18% were seen once. Sequencing was performed on PBMCs from blood, taken about 11 days after vaccination. These receptors came from a man aged 50 or older who received an inactivated influenza vaccine.

The chain links TRBV6-1 to TRBJ2-5, with 8 bases identical to TRBD1. V shed 6 bases, J shed 7 bases, and the junction held 7 bases outside the gene matches. This CDR3 comprises 13 residues. Germline-derived CDR1 and CDR2 are MNHNS and SASEGT. CDR3: CASRGQGPRTQYF. CDR3 nucleotide sequence: TGTGCCAGCAGAGGACAGGGTCCCCGGACCCAGTACTTC.

This clonotype showed up many times. The gene calls are TRBV2 and TRBJ2-1, with D possibly matching TRBD2 (6 bases). Per the germline V gene, CDR1 is SNHLY and CDR2 is FYNNEI. The CDR3 length is 11 residues. Trimming removed 6 bases from V and 13 bases from J, with 13 bases in between. The CDR3 DNA sequence: TGTGCCAGCAGGGACTACCAAAAACAGTTCTTC. Translated, it gives CASRDYQKQFF.

The chain uses TRBV12-3 or TRBV12-4 and TRBJ2-2; D call uncertain. CDR3 size: 13 residues. The V end lost 6 bases, the J end lost 5 bases, and 10 bases lay between the germline ends. CDR3 residues: CASRSVATGELFF. DNA of the CDR3: TGTGCCAGCAGATCCGTGGCGACCGGGGAGCTGTTTTTT.

This clonotype was recorded only once. This may arise from a read error, as a much more abundant clone is one base away. The chain has TRBV6-2 or TRBV6-3 and TRBJ2-7; unclear D gene. This CDR3 has 12 residues. In germline, CDR1 is MNHEY, CDR2 SVGEGT. The CDR3: CAISYFGYEQYF. In nucleotides, the CDR3 is TGTGCCATCAGTTACTTCGGTTACGAGCAGTACTTC.

This clonotype was seen at least ten times. The chain recombines TRBV20-1 with TRBJ2-7, with D possibly TRBD1 on 5 matching bases. This CDR3 has 11 residues. V lost 5 bases and J lost 3, with 8 bases in between. Germline CDR1 DFQATT, CDR2 SNEGSKA (reference sequence). CDR3 sequence: CSAPDSYEQYF. CDR3 nucleotides: TGCAGTGCTCCCGACAGCTACGAGCAGTACTTC.

V is TRBV7-9 and J is TRBJ2-1, with 10 bases lining up with TRBD2. This CDR3 has 14 amino acids. Germline V gene data show CDR1 as SEHNR and CDR2 as FQNEAQ (reference sequence). Unmatched junction bases numbered 9, after V lost 8 bases and J lost 8 bases. The DNA for the CDR3 is TGTGCCAGCTCTATAGCGGGAGGCCTCCATGAGCAGTTCTTC. Its translation: CASSIAGGLHEQFF.

This clonotype showed up many times. J is TRBJ2-7 and V is TRBV5-6; D not certain. The germline gives CDR1 SGHDT, CDR2 YYEEEE. Deletions cut 0 bases from V and 4 bases from J, with 8 bases between. This CDR3 comprises 13 residues. For the CDR3, the DNA is TGTGCCAGCAGCTTGGACAGTAAATACGAGCAGTACTTC. As protein: CASSLDSKYEQYF.

V gene TRBV12-3 or TRBV12-4 combines with J gene TRBJ2-1; possible D gene TRBD1, 6 bases. The CDR3 extends over 12 amino acids. The V and J ends lost 8 bases and 9 bases respectively, with 14 bases between them. CDR3 protein: CASGSGRGEQFF. In DNA, the CDR3 is TGTGCCAGCGGTTCGGGCAGGGGTGAGCAGTTCTTC.

This rearrangement joins TRBV10-1 to TRBJ2-7; TRBD1 or TRBD2 may be the D gene (6 bases each). The V end lost 11 bases, the J end lost 2 bases, and 22 bases lay between the germline ends. Germline loops: CDR1 WNHNN, CDR2 SYGVQD (reference sequence). This CDR3 has 15 residues. CDR3 DNA sequence: TGCGCCCTCAGCTGGGACCGGCGGGACACCTACGAGCAGTACTTC. This codes for CALSWDRRDTYEQYF.

This chain connects TRBV7-9 to TRBJ2-7; possible D gene TRBD2, 5 bases. Germline loops: CDR1 SEHNR, CDR2 FQNEAQ (reference sequence). Trimming left V 5 bases short and J 1 base short, with 21 bases between. The CDR3 is made up of 17 amino acids. CDR3 nucleotides: TGTGCCAGCAGCCACCACAATTTCGGGGTAAATTCCTACGAGCAGTACTTC. Its translation is CASSHHNFGVNSYEQYF.

The chain has TRBV7-2 and TRBJ2-7, with D uncertain. The CDR3 loop spans 14 amino acids. Germline V lookup: CDR1 SGHTA, CDR2 FQGNSA. V lost 5 bases and J lost 4, with 15 bases in between. Written as DNA, the CDR3 is TGTGCCAGCAGCGCGGACGCTTTGAGGTACGAGCAGTACTTC. It yields the protein CASSADALRYEQYF.

V and J are TRBV13 and TRBJ2-2; D is perhaps TRBD2 (7 bases). V was pared by 10 bases and J by 4 bases, with 28 bases between. Germline V lookup: CDR1 PRHDT, CDR2 FYEKMQ (reference sequence). The length of the CDR3 is 18 residues. The CDR3 loop is CATTFERGGGAPTGELFF. The CDR3 coding sequence is TGTGCCACCACCTTCGAGCGAGGGGGGGGCGCACCCACCGGGGAGCTGTTTTTT. The variable domain in full, with the rest retrieved from reference TRBV13 and TRBJ2-2, is AAGVIQSPRHLIKEKRETATLKCYPIPRHDTVYWYQQGPGQDPQFLISFYEKMQSDKGSIPDRFSAQQFSDYHSELNMSSLELGDSALYFCATTFERGGGAPTGELFFGEGSRLTVL.

The chain links TRBV5-5 to TRBJ1-2; D unresolved. The CDR3 totals 14 residues. Per germline, CDR1 SGHKS and CDR2 YYEKEE (reference sequence). V was pared by 2 bases and J by 2 bases, with 10 bases between. In DNA, the CDR3 is TGTGCCAGCAGCTTTACGTCAACCAACTATGGCTACACCTTC. Its translation is CASSFTSTNYGYTF.

The rearrangement uses TRBV7-9 and TRBJ1-5; D perhaps matches TRBD1 (5 bases). The germline V gene has CDR1 SEHNR and CDR2 FQNEAQ (reference sequence). The CDR3 is 14 residues long. V was pared by 5 bases and J by 4 bases, with 12 bases between. The CDR3 reads CASSLAGVNQPQHF. CDR3 nucleotides: TGTGCCAGCAGCCTCGCGGGGGTAAATCAGCCCCAGCATTTT.

Many counts were recorded for this clonotype. The chain uses TRBV3-1 and TRBJ2-2; D gene ambiguous. The CDR3 is made up of 11 amino acids. V lost 2 bases and J 6 bases, leaving 1 base between the germline ends. Germline CDR1 and CDR2: LGHDT and YNNKEL (reference sequence). CDR3 region: CASSQSGELFF. DNA for the CDR3: TGTGCCAGCAGCCAATCCGGGGAGCTGTTTTTT.

The chain combines TRBV20-1 with TRBJ1-1, with D possibly being TRBD1 (5 bases). Germline values: CDR1 DFQATT, CDR2 SNEGSKA (reference sequence). V was cut by 6 bases and J by 3 bases, with 8 bases left in between. There are 11 residues in the CDR3. The CDR3 loop reads CSAGGYTEAFF. The CDR3 coding sequence is TGCAGTGCCGGGGGGTACACTGAAGCTTTCTTT.

The chain recombines TRBV20-1 with TRBJ1-1; tentative D call: TRBD1 (5 bases). The germline V gene has CDR1 DFQATT and CDR2 SNEGSKA (reference sequence). The CDR3 totals 13 residues. V lost 6 bases to trimming and J lost 1 base, with 12 bases between them. CDR3 sequence (DNA): TGCAGTGCGCGGCAGGACACGAACACTGAAGCTTTCTTT. It encodes CSARQDTNTEAFF.

The chain links TRBV12-3 or TRBV12-4 to TRBJ2-6; perhaps TRBD1 as D (5 bases). This CDR3 spans 16 amino acids. Deletions cut 3 bases from V and 0 bases from J, with 9 bases between. The DNA for the CDR3 is TGTGCCAGCAGTTTTGACAGAGGCTCTGGGGCCAACGTCCTGACTTTC. Its translation is CASSFDRGSGANVLTF.

CDR3 nucleotide sequence: TGTGCCAGCCGGGACAGCTATAATTCACCCCTCCACTTT. Translation gives CASRDSYNSPLHF. The chain joins TRBV25-1 to TRBJ1-6, with 7 bases that match TRBD1. Trimming at V came to 8 bases and at J to 3 bases, leaving 1 base not matched to a gene. The CDR3 runs 13 residues. From germline, CDR1 is MGHDK and CDR2 SYGVNS.

V is TRBV7-2 and J is TRBJ1-6; D gene uncertain. The CDR3 is 13 amino acids. V was pared by 0 bases and J by 8 bases, with 5 bases between. Germline assignment: CDR1 SGHTA and CDR2 FQGNSA. In DNA form, the CDR3 reads TGTGCCAGCAGCTTAGCGCGGTATTCACCCCTCCACTTT. Protein product: CASSLARYSPLHF. The variable domain in full, with the rest retrieved from reference TRBV7-2 and TRBJ1-6, is GAGVSQSPSNKVTEKGKDVELRCDPISGHTALYWYRQSLGQGLEFLIYFQGNSAPDKSGLPSDRFSAERTGGSVSTLTIQRTQQEDSAVYLCASSLARYSPLHFGNGTRLTVT.

This chain links TRBV20-1 with TRBJ2-3, with TRBD2 matching 9 bases. The CDR3 runs to 15 residues. Germline CDR1 reads DFQATT; CDR2 reads SNEGSKA (reference sequence). V dropped 1 base and J dropped 1; count of bases not matched to a gene: 3. Written as DNA, the CDR3 is TGCAGTGCTAGAGGGCGGGAGGGACGCACAGATACGCAGTATTTT. Its translation: CSARGREGRTDTQYF.

The chain employs TRBV6-1 and TRBJ2-7; TRBD1 agrees at 11 bases. This CDR3 contains 15 residues. Germline-derived CDR1 and CDR2 are MNHNS and SASEGT. The V and J ends lost 6 bases and 3 bases, in that order; junction bases with no gene match: 7. CDR3 DNA: TGTGCCAGCAGGAAAGGGACAGGGGGGATCTACGAGCAGTACTTC. It yields the protein CASRKGTGGIYEQYF.

This chain links TRBV7-2 with TRBJ2-5; D call uncertain. Trimming took off 5 bases at V and 6 bases at J, with 10 bases between the two ends. The CDR3 loop spans 12 amino acids. Germline assignment: CDR1 SGHTA and CDR2 FQGNSA. The CDR3 loop reads CASSPGLQTQYF. In nucleotides, the CDR3 is TGTGCCAGCAGCCCCGGTCTACAGACCCAGTACTTC.

This clonotype was picked up a small number of times. J is TRBJ2-7 and V is TRBV29-1; the match to TRBD2 covers 8 bases. This CDR3 has 13 amino acids. V was clipped by 6 bases and J by 5 bases; unmatched bases: 9. Germline CDR1 SQVTM, CDR2 ANQGSEA. CDR3 nucleotide sequence: TGCAGCGTAGCCGCCGCGGGGGGTCACGAGCAGTACTTC. This codes for CSVAAAGGHEQYF.

This clonotype showed up just a few times. This sequence joins TRBV4-1 and TRBJ2-7; TRBD1 aligns across 7 bases. V shed 4 bases and J 3 bases; nucleotides not matched to a gene: 9. The CDR3 is 15 amino acids. Germline-derived CDR1 and CDR2 are MGHRA and YSYEKL. This CDR3 is CASSPTGQPFYEQYF. CDR3 bases: TGCGCCAGCAGCCCGACGGGACAGCCCTTCTACGAGCAGTACTTC.

V and J are TRBV7-2 and TRBJ2-2; D is perhaps TRBD1 (6 bases). The V end was cut by 7 bases, the J end by 4 bases, with 22 bases between. This CDR3 has 17 residues. CDR1 and CDR2 (germline): SGHTA, FQGNSA. The CDR3 sequence: CASTHKGGTGITGELFF. CDR3 nucleotides: TGTGCCAGCACCCACAAGGGTGGAACAGGGATCACCGGGGAGCTGTTTTTT. Looking up the rest from reference TRBV7-2 and TRBJ2-2 gives the full variable domain: GAGVSQSPSNKVTEKGKDVELRCDPISGHTALYWYRQSLGQGLEFLIYFQGNSAPDKSGLPSDRFSAERTGGSVSTLTIQRTQQEDSAVYLCASTHKGGTGITGELFFGEGSRLTVL.

The chain is built from TRBV7-2 and TRBJ2-7; the D gene is possibly TRBD2 (5 bases). This CDR3 comprises 11 residues. CDR1 and CDR2 from the germline V gene are SGHTA and FQGNSA. The ends were cut back, 5 bases at V and 7 bases at J, with 9 bases in the middle. The chain's CDR3 is CASSRGWEQYF. CDR3 sequence (DNA): TGTGCCAGCAGCAGAGGGTGGGAGCAGTACTTC.